These 18 T cell receptor beta chains were sequenced from one sample in a study of graft-versus-host responses after intestinal transplantation. The data were produced by immunoSEQ multiplex PCR, yet TCRdb's version contains in-frame clones alone and is incomplete. The repertoire holds approximately 89,000 clones, with 80% to 95% as singletons. The sequencing here drew on PBMCs, taken 450 to 460 days after intestinal transplant. The receptors stem from a human patient who received an intestinal transplant, so some T cells may come from the graft donor.

The rearrangement uses TRBV18 and TRBJ1-4; a weak D match, TRBD1 (5 bases). CDR1 and CDR2 from the germline V gene are KGHSH and LQKENI. The CDR3 is 15 amino acids. V was trimmed by 3 bases and J by 5 bases, leaving 13 bases between them. The CDR3 protein is CASSPGGTPNEKLFF. CDR3 bases: TGTGCCAGCTCACCTGGAGGGACTCCCAATGAAAAACTGTTTTTT.

The genes are TRBV18 and TRBJ1-3; 7 bases match TRBD1. V lost 3 bases to trimming and J lost 4 bases; unmatched junction nucleotides: 9. Germline V gives CDR1 KGHSH, CDR2 LQKENI. The CDR3 spans 16 residues. The CDR3 sequence: CASSPTGLLGGNTIYF. For the CDR3, the DNA is TGTGCCAGCTCACCGACAGGGTTACTTGGAGGAAACACCATATATTTT.

V gene TRBV19 combines with J gene TRBJ1-4; TRBD1 matches 7 bases. The junction had 6 bases not matched to a gene; V was cut back by 4 bases and J by 7 bases. CDR1 and CDR2 (germline): LNHDA, SQIVND (reference sequence). The CDR3 has 14 residues. The CDR3 spells CASSNRGRFEKLFF. DNA of the CDR3: TGTGCCAGTAGTAACAGGGGTAGGTTTGAAAAACTGTTTTTT. Full variable domain (outside the CDR3, taken from reference TRBV19 and TRBJ1-4): DGGITQSPKYLFRKEGQNVTLSCEQNLNHDAMYWYRQDPGQGLRLIYYSQIVNDFQKGDIAEGYSVSREKKESFPLTVTSAQKNPTAFYLCASSNRGRFEKLFFGSGTQLSVL.

The chain joins TRBV14 to TRBJ1-1; unclear D gene. Germline CDR1 is SGHDN and CDR2 is FVKESK. The CDR3 spans 13 residues. Trimming took 1 base from V and 6 from J, leaving 9 bases between them. CDR3 amino acids: CASSQVLRAEAFF. The CDR3 region has the DNA TGTGCCAGCAGCCAAGTTTTGAGGGCTGAAGCTTTCTTT.

The chain is built from TRBV12-5 and TRBJ2-3; 7 bases fit TRBD2. This CDR3 is 15 amino acids long. Germline CDR1 and CDR2: LGHNT and FRNRAP. V was pared by 1 base and J by 6 bases, with 7 bases of the junction left unmatched. The CDR3: CASGLGSGTGDTQYF. The CDR3 DNA reads as TGTGCTAGTGGTTTGGGGAGCGGGACGGGGGATACGCAGTATTTT.

The chain is built from TRBV29-1 and TRBJ1-4; TRBD1 matches 8 bases. Looked up from germline, CDR1 is SQVTM and CDR2 is ANQGSEA. J gave up 5 bases and V 4 bases, and 6 bases lay outside the gene matches. CDR3 length: 14 residues. The CDR3: CSVVSQGANEKLFF. DNA for the CDR3: TGCAGCGTTGTAAGTCAGGGGGCGAATGAAAAACTGTTTTTT. Combining the CDR3 with reference TRBV29-1 and TRBJ1-4 gives the whole variable domain SAVISQKPSRDICQRGTSLTIQCQVDSQVTMMFWYRQQPGQSLTLIATANQGSEATYESGFVIDKFPISRPNLTFSTLTVSNMSPEDSSIYLCSVVSQGANEKLFFGSGTQLSVL.

The gene calls are TRBV7-2 and TRBJ2-7; 11 bases fit TRBD1. This CDR3 comprises 19 residues. The ends lost 5 bases at V and 0 bases at J; junction bases unmatched: 15. Germline values: CDR1 SGHTA, CDR2 FQGNSA. This chain's CDR3 is CASSTPRTGGSRSSYEQYF. In nucleotides, the CDR3 is TGTGCCAGCAGCACCCCCCGGACAGGGGGCTCCAGAAGCTCCTACGAGCAGTACTTC.

V gene TRBV6-6 combines with J gene TRBJ2-7; 8 bases are a match to TRBD1. This CDR3 is built from 14 residues. After removal of 6 bases from V and 3 bases from J, the junction contained 7 bases not matched to a gene. Germline assignment: CDR1 MNHNY and CDR2 SVGAGI (reference sequence). The CDR3: CASSGTGRGYEQYF. For the CDR3, the DNA is TGTGCCAGCAGCGGGACAGGTAGGGGCTACGAGCAGTACTTC.

V gene TRBV8-2 combines with J gene TRBJ2-6. TRBV8-2 counts as a pseudogene. The CDR3 loop spans 17 amino acids. Here the CDR3 reads CGTSGKITQSRANVLTF. CDR3 nucleotides: TGTGGCACCAGTGGAAAGATAACACAAAGTCGGGCCAACGTCCTGACTTTC.

The chain is built from TRBV6-5 and TRBJ2-3; D unclear. The CDR3 loop spans 13 amino acids. V lost 2 bases, J lost 3 bases, and 6 bases lay in between. The V gene's germline CDR1 is MNHEY and CDR2 SVGAGI. CDR3 loop: CASSYRATDTQYF. CDR3 nucleotide sequence: TGTGCCAGCAGTTACAGGGCGACAGATACGCAGTATTTT.

The chain carries TRBV4-2 and TRBJ2-7; D call uncertain. This CDR3 region has 12 residues. Trimming stripped 0 bases from V and 8 bases from J, with 8 bases between. Looked up from germline, CDR1 is LGHNA and CDR2 is YNFKEQ. CDR3 nucleotide sequence: TGTGCCAGCAGCCAAGATGTCGGTAAGCAGTACTTC. Its protein product is CASSQDVGKQYF.

The CDR3 DNA follows: TGTGCCAGTAGTATGGGGGGACGGGGGACTGAAGCTTTCTTT. This codes for CASSMGGRGTEAFF. The V call is TRBV19, the J call TRBJ1-1; a weak D match, TRBD1 (5 bases). Trimming shortened V by 3 bases and J by 5 bases, and 13 bases separated the two germline ends. This CDR3 has 14 residues. The germline V gene encodes CDR1 LNHDA and CDR2 SQIVND (reference sequence).

The chain uses TRBV11-2 and TRBJ2-7; possible D gene TRBD1, 5 bases. The V gene lost 2 bases and the J gene lost 2 bases, with 7 bases spanning the gap. The length of the CDR3 is 13 residues. Looked up from germline, CDR1 is SGHAT and CDR2 is FQNNGV. CDR3 residues: CASSLRGTYEQYF. The CDR3 DNA sequence: TGTGCCAGCAGCTTAAGGGGAACCTACGAGCAGTACTTC.

The V call is TRBV9, the J call TRBJ1-2; a possible D gene is TRBD1 (5 bases). The CDR3 runs to 13 residues. The germline CDR1 and CDR2 sequences are SGDLS and YYNGEE. Deletions cut 3 bases from V and 4 bases from J, with 10 bases between. CDR3: CASSGVGGYGYTF. In DNA form, the CDR3 reads TGTGCCAGCAGCGGAGTGGGGGGCTATGGCTACACCTTC.

This clone was seen only once. The V call is TRBV7-3, the J call TRBJ2-1; no clear D. CDR3 length equals 13 residues. CDR1 SGHTA and CDR2 FQGTGA come from the germline V gene. V lost 5 bases, J lost 7 bases, and 12 bases lay in between. The CDR3 DNA reads TGTGCCAGCAGCCCCGACTGGGGAAATGAGCAGTTCTTC. Translating gives CASSPDWGNEQFF.

This chain uses TRBV5-1 with TRBJ2-2, with no clear D. Germline V gene data show CDR1 as SGHRS and CDR2 as YFSETQ. V lost 2 bases, J lost 7 bases, and 9 bases lay in between. The CDR3 length is 13 residues. The CDR3 DNA reads TGCGCCAGCAGCTTCCCCGGGCGCGGGGAGCTGTTTTTT. This translates into CASSFPGRGELFF. Full variable domain (outside the CDR3, taken from reference TRBV5-1 and TRBJ2-2): KAGVTQTPRYLIKTRGQQVTLSCSPISGHRSVSWYQQTPGQGLQFLFEYFSETQRNKGNFPGRFSGRQFSNSRSEMNVSTLELGDSALYLCASSFPGRGELFFGEGSRLTVL.

CDR3 residues: CASSLVGSREATYEQYF. The CDR3 DNA is TGTGCCAGCAGCTTAGTCGGATCACGGGAAGCGACCTACGAGCAGTACTTC. The rearrangement joins TRBV7-9 to TRBJ2-7; D possibly corresponds to TRBD2 (5 bases). The V gene's germline CDR1 is SEHNR and CDR2 FQNEAQ (reference sequence). The CDR3 contains 17 residues. V shed 1 base and J shed 2 bases, with 18 bases lying between them.

V usage is TRBV4-1 and J usage is TRBJ2-3; D may match TRBD1 or TRBD2 (5 bases each). Germline loops: CDR1 MGHRA, CDR2 YSYEKL. This CDR3 region has 17 residues. Trimming shortened V by 2 bases and J by 0 bases, and 15 bases separated the two germline ends. CDR3 nucleotides: TGCGCCAGCAGCCAAAGAGGGCACAGGACTAGCACAGATACGCAGTATTTT. Its translation: CASSQRGHRTSTDTQYF.